The T cell receptor beta chain described here comes from a study of T cell responses to AZD1222 COVID-19 vaccine (dated by TCRdb to 2020 to 2023). About the study as a whole: Because spike-specific TCR depth and breadth did not differ between the two schedules, AZD1222 recipients who got a second dose at roughly 4 weeks were pooled with those who got a second dose at roughly 12 weeks. Trial participants were enrolled by age into subgroups of 18-55, 56-69 and 70-plus years, and roughly 150, 30 and 60 TCR-sequenced participants, respectively, were included in these subgroups. TCR sequencing covered roughly 230 trial participants: around 210 given two doses of AZD1222 and 26 given two doses of MenACWY control vaccine. The paper's findings and limits, for the study overall: Participants were mostly white British, with more females than males. The authors suggested clonal diversity may have been underestimated. Conclusions about previously exposed vaccinees are limited because only five to seven AZD1222 recipients were SARS-CoV-2 seropositive at baseline. Reportedly, almost half of the unique spike-specific TCRs recognized epitopes lying outside the regions that are mutated in the B.1.351 and B.1.1.7 variants. CD4 TCRs associated with the vaccine covered the entire spike protein, and the dominant responses were in regions 160-218 and 743-854. Because no day 14 peak-response samples were available, repertoires were characterized only after the peak T cell response. In the small 56-69-year group, the increase in depth fell short of significance, most likely because of low power. After two AZD1222 doses, both the breadth and the depth of spike-specific TCRs were significantly higher than at day 0 and than in MenACWY recipients.

The germline ends are 3 bases apart after V is trimmed by 0 bases and J by 4 bases. The cysteine opens and the phenylalanine closes a CDR3 of 11 amino acids. Kept here is only the CDR3 DNA, which spans 33 bases and is read in frame from base 1. CDR1 and CDR2 are drawn from the germline V gene (reference sequence): GTSNPN, SVGIG. The CDR3 regions of human TCRbeta chains were subjected to immunosequencing. The study's own analysis went as follows. Repertoire TCRs were checked for matches against a reference library of SARS-CoV-2-specific TCRs that had been generated using the MIRA antigen-specificity platform. Breadth was defined as the fraction of unique TCRs that were SARS-CoV-2-associated, and depth was defined as the fraction of total T cells that were SARS-CoV-2-associated. Each spike-specific TCR was assigned to its reactive spike region and to a CD4 or CD8 class using the MIRA data. Log10-transformed breadth and depth values were compared by one-way ANOVA with Sidak's multiple comparisons tests. The table comes from immuneACCESS by way of TCRdb, which keeps in-frame sequences with V and J called. Part of the clones is missing from these tables; in studies checked, under half for an unresolved V gene and the rest for unknown reasons. That table furnishes V, J and clone size, whereas the DNA furnished D and trimming. The sample table contains some 180,000 clones; only one count was recorded for 92% of them. In total, the top ten clones hold 8.5% to 12% of the sample.

A word on this clone: This clone's antigen is unknown. No quality values exist for individual bases; no much larger clone is one base distant. Other DNA sequences within the sample encode an identical CDR3.

What this sample's time point label stands for: baseline before first vaccination. Vaccinee samples came from UK trials COV001 and COV002, including a single-blind randomized controlled phase 2/3 trial of AZD1222 (ChAdOx1 nCoV-19) in healthy adults. Trial participant PBMC samples were collected at day 0 and day 28 after the second dose for TCRbeta chain sequencing. The chain is made from TRBV30 and TRBJ2-5; the D gene lacks a confident call. The specimen comprised peripheral blood, sampled on day 0 of AZD1222 vaccination. The receptor's source is an adult in good health. Read as DNA, the sequence is TGTGCCTGGAGTGTACTAGAGACCCAGTACTTC. It translates to CAWSVLETQYF. Here the CDR3 is joined to the reference TRBV30 and TRBJ2-5 genes, and the full variable domain is: SQTIHQWPATLVQPVGSPLSLECTVEGTSNPNLYWYRQAAGRGLQLLFYSVGIGQISSEVPQNLSASRPQDRQFILSSKKLLLSDSGFYLCAWSVLETQYFGPGTRLLVL.